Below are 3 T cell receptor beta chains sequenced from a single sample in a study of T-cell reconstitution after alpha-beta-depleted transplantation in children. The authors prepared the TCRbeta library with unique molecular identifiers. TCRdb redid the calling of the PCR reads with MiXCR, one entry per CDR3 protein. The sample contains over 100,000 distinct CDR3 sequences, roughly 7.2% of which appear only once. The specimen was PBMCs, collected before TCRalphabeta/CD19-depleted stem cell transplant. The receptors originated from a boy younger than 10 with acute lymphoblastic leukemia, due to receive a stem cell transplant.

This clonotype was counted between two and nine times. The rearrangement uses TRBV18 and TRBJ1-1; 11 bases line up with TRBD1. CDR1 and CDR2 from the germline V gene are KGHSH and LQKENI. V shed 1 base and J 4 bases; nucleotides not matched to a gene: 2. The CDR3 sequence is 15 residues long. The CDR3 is CASSPLGQGATEAFF. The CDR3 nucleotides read TGTGCCAGCTCACCACTTGGACAGGGGGCCACTGAAGCTTTCTTT.

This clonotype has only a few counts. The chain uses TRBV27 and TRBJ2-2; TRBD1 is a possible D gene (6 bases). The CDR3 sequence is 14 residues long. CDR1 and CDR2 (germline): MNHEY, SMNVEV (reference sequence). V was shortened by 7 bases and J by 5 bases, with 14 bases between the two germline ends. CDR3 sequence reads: CASKSGATTGELFF. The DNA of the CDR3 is TGTGCCAGCAAATCAGGGGCCACTACCGGGGAGCTGTTTTTT.

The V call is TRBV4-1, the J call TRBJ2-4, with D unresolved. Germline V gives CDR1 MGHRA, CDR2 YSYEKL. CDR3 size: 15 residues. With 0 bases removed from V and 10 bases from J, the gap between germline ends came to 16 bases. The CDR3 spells CASSQDGVRDMIQYF. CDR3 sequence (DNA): TGCGCCAGCAGCCAAGATGGGGTAAGGGATATGATTCAGTACTTC.